This T cell receptor (beta chain) was identified during a study of blood T cell repertoires in COVID-19. Across the whole study: The United States, Italy and Spain were the sources of the acute and convalescent COVID-19 samples.

CDR3 size: 14 residues. Trimming pared 4 bases from V and 3 bases from J, leaving 13 bases between. CDR1 is MNHEY, CDR2 SVGAGI, per germline. Libraries were prepared by immunoSEQ multiplex PCR; TCRdb keeps only in-frame clonotypes and omits some of them. The sample yields roughly 200,000 clones, over 80% seen once. This clone appeared once. Categorization into cohorts depended on clinical history that participants reported. The chain links TRBV6-5 to TRBJ2-7; D gene uncertain. Sequencing was performed on PBMCs or T cells enriched from blood (not recorded which). The clonotype comes from a man between 18 and 29 years old with acute COVID-19. This CDR3 reads CASSSGPGLYEQYF. CDR3 coding DNA: TGTGCCAGCAGTTCAGGTCCAGGTCTCTACGAGCAGTACTTC.